Each of the 5 T cell receptor beta chains below was sequenced from the same sample in a study of T cells in Graves' hyperthyroidism and ophthalmopathy (dated by TCRdb to the late 2010s). Library construction relied on multiplex PCR. Sequencing relied on an Illumina HiSeq 2000. Amplification of TCR beta CDR3 regions was carried out from RNA transcripts. A first-round RT-PCR of the TCR CDR3 used the HTBI primer set with the Qiagen OneStep RT-PCR kit. TCRdb reanalyzed the raw reads on its own, using fastp at Q25 for trimming and MiXCR for clone calling, and kept in-frame beta chains. CDR3 protein sequences are deduplicated, and each keeps its most common genes and DNA. Counted in this sample were approximately 640,000 distinct CDR3 sequences; less than 45% of them appeared once. The ten largest clones represent less than 9% of the sample. Sample: peripheral blood or thyroid tissue (not recorded which). The receptors originated from an adult man with Graves' disease, either hyperthyroidism or ophthalmopathy (not recorded which).

Turning to this clonotype: The junction shows a germline mismatch at one end, possibly a read error. The chain has TRBV7-7 and TRBJ2-7; D remains unclear. The germline V gene encodes CDR1 SSHAT and CDR2 FNYEAQ (reference sequence). The CDR3 extends over 15 amino acids. CDR3 residues: CASSLWPGEPFEQYF. CDR3 in DNA: TGTGCTAGCAGCTTATGGCCCGGCGAACCGTTCGAGCAGTACTTC.

The DNA of the CDR3 is TGCAGCCACGAGGAAGGGATAGTCTATGGCTACACCTTC. Its protein product is CSHEEGIVYGYTF. This chain uses TRBV29-1 with TRBJ1-2; D call uncertain. Germline lookup yields CDR1 SQVTM and CDR2 ANQGSEA. This CDR3 is built from 13 residues. V dropped 8 bases and J dropped 4 bases, with 17 bases sitting between them.

DNA for the CDR3: TGCAGCAGCCGGACAGGGAATTCACCCCTCCACTTT. Residues: CSSRTGNSPLHF. The V and J genes are TRBV29-1 and TRBJ1-6; the match to TRBD1 covers 8 bases. The CDR3 is 12 residues long. In germline, CDR1 is SQVTM, CDR2 ANQGSEA. The junction had 4 bases not matched to a gene; V was cut back by 8 bases and J by 7 bases.

This clonotype has more than one count but fewer than ten. The genes are TRBV12-3 or TRBV12-4 and TRBJ1-2, with D perhaps matching TRBD1 (6 bases). CDR3 size: 15 residues. Deletions cut 3 bases from V and 2 bases from J, with 13 bases between. The chain's CDR3 is CASSFGRRGNYGYTF. The CDR3 DNA is TGTGCCAGCAGTTTCGGACGCAGGGGAAACTATGGCTACACCTTC.

This clonotype has only a few counts. The chain employs TRBV11-2 and TRBJ1-2; weak D call: TRBD1 (6 bases). Trimming took off 1 base at V and 7 bases at J, with 10 bases between the two ends. In germline, CDR1 is SGHAT, CDR2 FQNNGV. This CDR3 has 13 amino acids. The CDR3 coding sequence is TGTGCCAGCAGCTTAGTCTTGGGGGCTGGCTACACCTTC. Encoded protein: CASSLVLGAGYTF. The full variable domain, in which reference TRBV11-2 and TRBJ1-2 provide the parts outside the CDR3, is EAGVAQSPRYKIIEKRQSVAFWCNPISGHATLYWYQQILGQGPKLLIQFQNNGVVDDSQLPKDRFSAERLKGVDSTLKIQPAKLEDSAVYLCASSLVLGAGYTFGSGTRLTVV.